This TCR beta chain was sequenced in a study of cytomegalovirus exposure and HLA in healthy donors. Vbeta (60) and Jbeta (13) primers were used in the PCR. Produced via immunoSEQ multiplex PCR; TCRdb's table is partial and in-frame only. Of 140,000 to 150,000 clones in the sample, approximately 80% are singletons; the top ten hold approximately 3.8%. Study outcomes and limitations: A missense DCLRE1C variant was associated with V- and J-gene trimming of TCR beta chains in a later analysis, and an independent cohort replicated the association. As was reported, the HLA-A and HLA-B alleles of most subjects were accurately predicted from TCR beta sequences. Most of the TCR beta V segments (in an earlier analysis) were productive either about 87% or about 30% of the time. HLA alleles showed associations with about 17,000 TCR beta sequences in a later analysis, at a 0.05 false discovery rate.

The table lists this clone with a few counts. Its antigen is not identified. Trimming took off 4 bases at V and 4 bases at J, with 17 bases between the two ends. The CDR3 consists of 15 residues. CDR1 is SGHAT, CDR2 FQNNGV, per germline. The receptor comes from a male donor in good health and CMV-seronegative. The chain has TRBV11-2 and TRBJ2-7; D may be TRBD2 (7 bases). What was sequenced was PBMCs. The CDR3 sequence: CASSSLLRGAYEQYF. For the CDR3, the DNA is TGTGCCAGCAGCTCCCTCCTTCGGGGGGCGTACGAGCAGTACTTC.